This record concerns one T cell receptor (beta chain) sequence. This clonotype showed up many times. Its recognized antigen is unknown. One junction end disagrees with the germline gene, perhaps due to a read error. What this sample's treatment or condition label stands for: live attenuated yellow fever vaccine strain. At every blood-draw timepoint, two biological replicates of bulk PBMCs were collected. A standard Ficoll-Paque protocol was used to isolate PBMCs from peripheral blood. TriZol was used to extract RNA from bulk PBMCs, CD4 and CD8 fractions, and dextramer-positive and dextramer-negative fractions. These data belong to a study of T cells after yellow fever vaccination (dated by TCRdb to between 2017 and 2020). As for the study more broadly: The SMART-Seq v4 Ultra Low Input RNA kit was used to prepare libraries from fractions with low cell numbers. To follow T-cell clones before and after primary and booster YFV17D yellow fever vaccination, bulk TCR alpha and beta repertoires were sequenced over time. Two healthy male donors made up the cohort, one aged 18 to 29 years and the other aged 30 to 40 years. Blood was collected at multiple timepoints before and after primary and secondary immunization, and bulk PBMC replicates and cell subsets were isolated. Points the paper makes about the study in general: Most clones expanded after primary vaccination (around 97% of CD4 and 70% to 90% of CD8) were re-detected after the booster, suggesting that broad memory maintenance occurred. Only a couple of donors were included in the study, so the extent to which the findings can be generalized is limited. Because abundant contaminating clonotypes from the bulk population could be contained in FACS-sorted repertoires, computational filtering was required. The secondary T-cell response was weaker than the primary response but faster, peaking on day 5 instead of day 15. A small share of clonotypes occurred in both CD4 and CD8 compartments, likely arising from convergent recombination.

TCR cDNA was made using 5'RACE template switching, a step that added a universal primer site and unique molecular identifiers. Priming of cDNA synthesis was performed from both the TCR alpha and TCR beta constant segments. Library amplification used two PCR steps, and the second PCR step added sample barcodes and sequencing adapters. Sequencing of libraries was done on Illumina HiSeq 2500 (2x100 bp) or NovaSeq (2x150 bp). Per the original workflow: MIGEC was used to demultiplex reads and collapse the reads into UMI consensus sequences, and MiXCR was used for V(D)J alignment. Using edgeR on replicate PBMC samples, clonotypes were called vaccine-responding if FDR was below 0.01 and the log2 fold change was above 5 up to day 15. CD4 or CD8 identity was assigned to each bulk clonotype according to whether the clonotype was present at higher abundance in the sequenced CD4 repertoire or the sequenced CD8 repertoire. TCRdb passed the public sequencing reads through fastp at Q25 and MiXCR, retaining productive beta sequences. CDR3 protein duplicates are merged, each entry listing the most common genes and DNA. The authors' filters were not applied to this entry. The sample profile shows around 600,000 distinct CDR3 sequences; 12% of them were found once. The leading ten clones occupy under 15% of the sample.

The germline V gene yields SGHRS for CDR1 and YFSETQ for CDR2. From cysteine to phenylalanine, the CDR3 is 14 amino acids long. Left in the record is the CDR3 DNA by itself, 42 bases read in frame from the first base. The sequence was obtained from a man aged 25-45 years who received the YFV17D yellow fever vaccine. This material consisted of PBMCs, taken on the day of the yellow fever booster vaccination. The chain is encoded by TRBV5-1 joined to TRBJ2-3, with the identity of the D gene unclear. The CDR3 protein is CASSLGRNTDTQYF. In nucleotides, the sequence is TGTGCCAGCAGCTTGGGCCGGAACACCGATACGCAGTATTTT.